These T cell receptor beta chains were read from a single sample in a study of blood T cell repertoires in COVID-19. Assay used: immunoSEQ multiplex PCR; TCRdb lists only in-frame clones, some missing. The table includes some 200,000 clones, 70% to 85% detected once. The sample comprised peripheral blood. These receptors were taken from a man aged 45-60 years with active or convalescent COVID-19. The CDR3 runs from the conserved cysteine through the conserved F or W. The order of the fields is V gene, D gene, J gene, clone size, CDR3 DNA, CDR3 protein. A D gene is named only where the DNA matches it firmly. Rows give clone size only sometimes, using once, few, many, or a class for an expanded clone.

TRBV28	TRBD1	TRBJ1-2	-	TGTGCCAGTAAACGGCCAGGGGGGAGCGGCTACACCTTC	CASKRPGGSGYTF
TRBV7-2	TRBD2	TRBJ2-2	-	TGTGCCAGCAGCTCCTGGGGACTAGCGGGGGTGCCCCACGGGGAGCTGTTTTTT	CASSSWGLAGVPHGELFF
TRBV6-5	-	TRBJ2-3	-	TGTGCCAGCACCAAGGAGGGGGCGAGGTGGTATTTT	CASTKEGARWYF
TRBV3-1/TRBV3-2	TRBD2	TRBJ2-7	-	TGTGCCACCGGGACTTCGGGAGGTTACGAGCAGTACTTC	CATGTSGGYEQYF
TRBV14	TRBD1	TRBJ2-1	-	TGTGCCAGCAGCCATAAGGACAGGCTTTACAATGAGCAGTTCTTC	CASSHKDRLYNEQFF
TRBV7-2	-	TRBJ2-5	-	TGTGCCAGCAGCTTGGGACTTTACGAAGAGACCCAGTACTTC	CASSLGLYEETQYF
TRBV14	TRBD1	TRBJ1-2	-	TGTGCCAGCAGCCAACCACTCCGGGACAGGGGGCGCGAGGACTATGGCTACACCTTC	CASSQPLRDRGREDYGYTF
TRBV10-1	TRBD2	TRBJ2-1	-	TGCGCCAGCAACCCCTCACTAGCGGGGGATTACAATGAGCAGTTCTTC	CASNPSLAGDYNEQFF
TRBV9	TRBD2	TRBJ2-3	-	TGTGCCAGCGCCCCGGGGACTAGCTTGATCATTACAGATACGCAGTATTTT	CASAPGTSLIITDTQYF
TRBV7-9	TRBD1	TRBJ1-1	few	TGTGCCAGCAGCGACTCCGCCACAGGGGGCTCTGAAGCTTTCTTT	CASSDSATGGSEAFF
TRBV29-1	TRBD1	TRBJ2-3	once	TGCAGCGTTCTCACAGGGGGGACCCAGATTACGCAGTATTTT	CSVLTGGTQITQYF
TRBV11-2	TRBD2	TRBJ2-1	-	TGTGCCAGCAGCCCCACTACAGGCGGGGGGGCAGGCAATGAGCAGTTCTTC	CASSPTTGGGAGNEQFF
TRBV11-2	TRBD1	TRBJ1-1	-	TGTGCCAGCAGCAGGACAGGGCGAGAGAGCACTGAAGCTTTCTTT	CASSRTGRESTEAFF
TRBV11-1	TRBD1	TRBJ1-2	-	TGTGCCAGCAGTACGGGGACAGGAGTCTATGGCTACACCTTC	CASSTGTGVYGYTF
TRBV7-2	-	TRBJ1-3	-	TGTGCCAGCACGATAGAACGGGGAAACACCATATATTTT	CASTIERGNTIYF
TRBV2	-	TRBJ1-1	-	TGTGCCAGCAACCCAACAGTGAACACTGAAGCTTTCTTT	CASNPTVNTEAFF
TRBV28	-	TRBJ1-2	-	TGTGCCAGCAGTTTACCTAGGGTACGGGATAGGCATGGCTACACCTTC	CASSLPRVRDRHGYTF
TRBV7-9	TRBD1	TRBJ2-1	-	TGTGCCAGCAGCTTTAGACAGGGGGCGAATGAGCAGTTCTTC	CASSFRQGANEQFF
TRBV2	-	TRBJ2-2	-	TGTGCCAGCAGCGGAAATACAGGGTTCAGGGAGCTGTTTTTT	CASSGNTGFRELFF